This T cell receptor beta chain was recorded in a study of T-cell reconstitution after alpha-beta-depleted transplantation in children. From germline, CDR1 is MGHRA and CDR2 YSYEKL. Between the trimmed V and J ends, which lost 4 bases and 6 bases, there was a span of 12 bases. The CDR3 consists of 14 residues. This clonotype was counted at least ten times. Its antigen is unidentified. Regarding the study as a whole: By one year post-transplant, T-cell counts and diversity largely arose from T cells that were newly produced. Where alpha-beta T cells came from about two months after transplant was reportedly several hundred expanded graft clones. Recipient T cells and thymic progenitors that survived were the source of the high TCRbeta diversity seen at day 60 in some patients.

During its preparation, the TCRbeta library received unique molecular identifiers. TCRdb processed the PCR reads anew with MiXCR; each CDR3 protein has one entry. Of hundreds of thousands of distinct CDR3 sequences in the sample, about an eighth were seen once. The receptor's source is a girl aged 2 to 10 with congenital amegakaryocytic thrombocytopenia, due to receive a stem cell transplant. Sample: PBMCs, taken before TCRalphabeta/CD19-depleted stem cell transplant. V usage is TRBV4-1 and J usage is TRBJ2-2; D not resolved. CDR3 sequence: CASSLIGLSGELFF. CDR3 DNA: TGCGCCAGCAGCCTAATAGGTCTCTCCGGGGAGCTGTTTTTT.